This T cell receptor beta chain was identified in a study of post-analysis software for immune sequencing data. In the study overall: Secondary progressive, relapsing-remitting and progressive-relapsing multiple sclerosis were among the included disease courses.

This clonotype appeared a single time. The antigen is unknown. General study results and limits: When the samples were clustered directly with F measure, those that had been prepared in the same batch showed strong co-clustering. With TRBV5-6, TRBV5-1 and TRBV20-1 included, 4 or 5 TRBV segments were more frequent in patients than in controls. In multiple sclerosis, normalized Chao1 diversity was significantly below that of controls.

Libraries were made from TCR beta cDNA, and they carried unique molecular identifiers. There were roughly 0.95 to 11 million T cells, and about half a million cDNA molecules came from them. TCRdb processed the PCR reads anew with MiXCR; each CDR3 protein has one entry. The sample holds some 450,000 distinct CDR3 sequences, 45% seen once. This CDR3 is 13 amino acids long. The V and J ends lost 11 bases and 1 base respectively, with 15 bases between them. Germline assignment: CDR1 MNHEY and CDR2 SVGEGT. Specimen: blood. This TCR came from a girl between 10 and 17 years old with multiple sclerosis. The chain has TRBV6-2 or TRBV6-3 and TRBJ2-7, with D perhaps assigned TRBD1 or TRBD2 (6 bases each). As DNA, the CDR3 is TGTGCCGCCGCGAGGGGGGAGTCCTACGAGCAGTACTTC. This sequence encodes CAAARGESYEQYF.